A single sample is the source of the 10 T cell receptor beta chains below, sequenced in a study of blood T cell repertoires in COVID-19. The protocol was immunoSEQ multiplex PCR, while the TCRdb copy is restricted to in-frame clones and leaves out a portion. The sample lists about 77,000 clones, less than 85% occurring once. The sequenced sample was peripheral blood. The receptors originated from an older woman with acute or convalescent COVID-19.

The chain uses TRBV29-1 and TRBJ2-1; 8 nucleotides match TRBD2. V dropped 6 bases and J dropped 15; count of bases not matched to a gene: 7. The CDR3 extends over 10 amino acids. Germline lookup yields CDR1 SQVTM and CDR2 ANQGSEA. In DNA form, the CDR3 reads TGCAGCGTCCACGGGGGGGCCTCGTTCTTC. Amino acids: CSVHGGASFF.

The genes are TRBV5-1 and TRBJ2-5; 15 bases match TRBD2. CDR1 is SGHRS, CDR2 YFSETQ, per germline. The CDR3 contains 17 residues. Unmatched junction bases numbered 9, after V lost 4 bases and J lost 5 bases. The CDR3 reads CASSEGLAGGDAETQYF. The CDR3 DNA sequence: TGCGCCAGCAGCGAGGGACTAGCGGGGGGCGACGCGGAGACCCAGTACTTC.

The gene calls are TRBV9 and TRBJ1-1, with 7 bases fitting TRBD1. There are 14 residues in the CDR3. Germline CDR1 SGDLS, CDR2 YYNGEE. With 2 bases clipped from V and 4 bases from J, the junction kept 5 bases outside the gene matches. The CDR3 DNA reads TGTGCCAGCAGCGTTGTTACAGGGGCCACTGAAGCTTTCTTT. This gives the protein CASSVVTGATEAFF.

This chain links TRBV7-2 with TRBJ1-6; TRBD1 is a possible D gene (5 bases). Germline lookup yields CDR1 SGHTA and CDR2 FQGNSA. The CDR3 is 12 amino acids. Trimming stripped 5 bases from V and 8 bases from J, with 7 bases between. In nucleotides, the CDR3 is TGTGCCAGCAGCCTCAGGGATTCACCCCTCCACTTT. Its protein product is CASSLRDSPLHF.

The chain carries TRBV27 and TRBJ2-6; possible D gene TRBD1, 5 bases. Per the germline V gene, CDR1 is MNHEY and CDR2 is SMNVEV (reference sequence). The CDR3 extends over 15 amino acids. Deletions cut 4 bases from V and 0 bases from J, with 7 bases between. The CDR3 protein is CASSSTGSGANVLTF. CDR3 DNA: TGTGCCAGCAGTTCCACAGGCTCTGGGGCCAACGTCCTGACTTTC. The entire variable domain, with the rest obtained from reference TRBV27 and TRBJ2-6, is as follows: EAQVTQNPRYLITVTGKKLTVTCSQNMNHEYMSWYRQDPGLGLRQIYYSMNVEVTDKGDVPEGYKVSRKEKRNFPLILESPSPNQTSLYFCASSSTGSGANVLTFGAGSRLTVL.

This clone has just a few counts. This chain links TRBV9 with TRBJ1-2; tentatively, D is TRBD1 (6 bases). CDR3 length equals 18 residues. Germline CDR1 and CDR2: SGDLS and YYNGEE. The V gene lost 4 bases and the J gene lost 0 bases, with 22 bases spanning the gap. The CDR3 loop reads CASSSSAGARGPNYGYTF. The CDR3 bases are TGTGCCAGCAGCAGTAGTGCGGGGGCGCGGGGGCCTAACTATGGCTACACCTTC.

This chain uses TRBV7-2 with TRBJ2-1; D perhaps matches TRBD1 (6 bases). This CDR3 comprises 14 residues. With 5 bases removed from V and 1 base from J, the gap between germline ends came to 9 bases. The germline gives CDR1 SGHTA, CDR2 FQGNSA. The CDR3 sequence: CASSATGSYNEQFF. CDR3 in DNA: TGTGCCAGCAGCGCGACAGGATCCTACAATGAGCAGTTCTTC.

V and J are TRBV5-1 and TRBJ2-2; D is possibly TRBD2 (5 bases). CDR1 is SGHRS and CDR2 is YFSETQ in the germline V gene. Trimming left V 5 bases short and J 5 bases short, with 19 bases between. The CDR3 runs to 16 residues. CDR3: CASSFEGPVRTGELFF. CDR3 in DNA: TGCGCCAGCAGTTTTGAGGGCCCGGTGCGGACCGGGGAGCTGTTTTTT. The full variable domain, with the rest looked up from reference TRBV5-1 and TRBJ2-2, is KAGVTQTPRYLIKTRGQQVTLSCSPISGHRSVSWYQQTPGQGLQFLFEYFSETQRNKGNFPGRFSGRQFSNSRSEMNVSTLELGDSALYLCASSFEGPVRTGELFFGEGSRLTVL.

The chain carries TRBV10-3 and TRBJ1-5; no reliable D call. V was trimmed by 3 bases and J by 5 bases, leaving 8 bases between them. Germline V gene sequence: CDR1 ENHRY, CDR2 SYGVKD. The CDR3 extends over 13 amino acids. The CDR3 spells CAISETEDQPQHF. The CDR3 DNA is TGTGCCATCAGTGAAACGGAGGATCAGCCCCAGCATTTT.

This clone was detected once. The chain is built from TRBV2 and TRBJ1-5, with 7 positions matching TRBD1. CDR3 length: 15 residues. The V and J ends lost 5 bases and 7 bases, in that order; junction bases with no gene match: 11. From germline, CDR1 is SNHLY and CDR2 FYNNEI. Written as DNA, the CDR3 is TGTGCCAGCAGTATACAGGGGCTAATTGGGCAGCCCCAGCATTTT. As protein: CASSIQGLIGQPQHF.